This TCR beta chain was recovered during a study of CD8+ T cells in alopecia areata. Sequencing relied on a cDNA template that was reverse transcribed from extracted RNA. Clones were sequenced by immunoSEQ multiplex PCR, and TCRdb holds only the in-frame ones, with some missing. The sample contains about 140,000 clones, about 56% of which appear only once. The CDR3 loop spans 13 amino acids. Trimming cost V 1 base and J 4 bases, with 8 bases left between them. Germline V gene sequence: CDR1 SEHNR, CDR2 FQNEAQ (reference sequence). Treatment reported: oral pan-JAK inhibitor, 5-10 mg twice daily. The starting material was CD8+ T cells sorted from blood, obtained at week 4, from a patient treated with tofacitinib. This rearrangement joins TRBV7-9 to TRBJ2-7; D uncertain. The TCR was taken from a human donor with alopecia areata. This CDR3 reads CASSLGGRYEQYF. The CDR3 DNA sequence: TGTGCCAGCAGCTTAGGCGGACGGTACGAGCAGTACTTC.